This passage covers 19 T cell receptor beta chains from one sample sequenced in a study of T cells in Graves' hyperthyroidism and ophthalmopathy. TCR beta CDR3 regions were amplified from RNA transcripts. Carried out on the TCR CDR3, a first-round RT-PCR used the HTBI primer set. TCRdb reanalysed the multiplex PCR reads using MiXCR and keeps one entry per CDR3 protein. The table shows roughly 200,000 distinct CDR3 sequences, with around 18% occurring only once. The source material was blood. These receptor sequences come from a man in his forties with Graves' hyperthyroidism.

This clonotype showed up many times. The CDR3 loop is CASSSYRDQETQYF. In DNA form, the CDR3 reads TGTGCCAGCAGTTCCTACCGAGACCAAGAGACCCAGTACTTC. The chain is built from TRBV7-9 and TRBJ2-5; no clear D. This CDR3 contains 14 residues. V dropped 6 bases and J dropped 0 bases, with 11 bases sitting between them. In germline, CDR1 is SEHNR, CDR2 FQNEAQ (reference sequence).

V is TRBV20-1 and J is TRBJ2-1; TRBD2 agrees at 11 bases. V trimming: 6 bases; J trimming: 9 bases; junction bases outside the gene matches: 16. Germline CDR1 is DFQATT and CDR2 is SNEGSKA (reference sequence). The CDR3 runs 16 residues. The CDR3 nucleotides read TGCAGTGCCCTCGAGCCTAGCGGGGGGCCGTCCGGTGAGCAGTTCTTC. It codes for CSALEPSGGPSGEQFF.

This clonotype was detected a few times. The DNA for the CDR3 is TGCAGCGTTGAAAGGGGCGGCAATCAGCCCCAGCATTTT. Translation gives CSVERGGNQPQHF. This chain uses TRBV29-1 with TRBJ1-5; the D gene is possibly TRBD1 (5 bases). This CDR3 is 13 amino acids long. Trimming removed 2 bases from V and 2 bases from J, with 7 bases in between. Germline-derived CDR1 and CDR2 are SQVTM and ANQGSEA.

The table lists this clonotype with many counts. The chain employs TRBV5-1 and TRBJ1-6; 7 bases agree with TRBD1. V lost 3 bases and J lost 11; bases outside the gene matches: 5. The CDR3 is made up of 13 amino acids. CDR1 and CDR2 from the germline V gene are SGHRS and YFSETQ. This CDR3 is CASSSGQTTPLHF. For the CDR3, the DNA is TGCGCCAGCAGCTCGGGACAGACTACACCCCTCCACTTT.

There are many counts of this clonotype. The rearrangement uses TRBV6-1 and TRBJ2-1; 13 positions agree with TRBD2. After removal of 6 bases from V and 3 bases from J, the junction contained 11 bases not matched to a gene. CDR3 length equals 18 residues. Germline V lookup: CDR1 MNHNS, CDR2 SASEGT. In DNA, the CDR3 is TGTGCCAGCAGCCCCGGGACTAGCGGGGAAATAGGCTACAATGAGCAGTTCTTC. Protein sequence: CASSPGTSGEIGYNEQFF.

This clonotype was counted ten times or more. The rearrangement uses TRBV28 and TRBJ2-2, with TRBD2 as a possible D gene (6 bases). The germline CDR1 and CDR2 sequences are MDHEN and SYDVKM. Deletions cut 3 bases from V and 8 bases from J, with 13 bases between. The CDR3 extends over 14 amino acids. The CDR3 region is CASSFGGAGGELFF. CDR3 nucleotides: TGTGCCAGCAGTTTTGGCGGGGCTGGGGGGGAGCTGTTTTTT.

This clonotype was counted at least ten times. CDR3 in amino acids: CAWTPGSEQFF. As DNA, the CDR3 is TGTGCCTGGACCCCCGGCAGTGAGCAGTTCTTC. The V and J genes are TRBV30 and TRBJ2-1; D gene uncertain. There are 11 residues in the CDR3. Trimming stripped 4 bases from V and 9 bases from J, with 10 bases between. From germline, CDR1 is GTSNPN and CDR2 SVGIG (reference sequence).

This chain joins TRBV15 and TRBJ2-7, with 8 bases fitting TRBD1. V trimming: 2 bases; J trimming: 3 bases; junction bases outside the gene matches: 6. Germline CDR1 and CDR2: LNHNV and YYDKDF (reference sequence). CDR3 length: 15 residues. CDR3 amino acids: CATSRRTGPFYEQYF. The CDR3 DNA reads TGTGCCACCAGCAGAAGGACAGGGCCTTTCTACGAGCAGTACTTC.

Of note for this clonotype: Mismatch with germline at one junction end may stem from a read error. This chain uses TRBV5-5 with TRBJ1-3; 11 positions match TRBD1. CDR1 and CDR2 (germline): SGHKS, YYEKEE (reference sequence). CDR3 length equals 16 residues. CDR3 region: CASSLRTGGFGNTTYF. The CDR3 bases are TGTGCCAGCAGCTTGAGGACAGGGGGCTTTGGAAACACCACATATTTT.

Many counts were recorded for this clonotype. The J gene is TRBJ1-1, the V gene TRBV7-2, with D possibly TRBD1 on 5 matching bases. This CDR3 has 14 amino acids. Per the germline V gene, CDR1 is SGHTA and CDR2 is FQGNSA. Trimming stripped 2 bases from V and 5 bases from J, with 12 bases between. CDR3 nucleotides: TGTGCCAGCAGCTTAACGCAGGGAGAGACTGAAGCTTTCTTT. As protein: CASSLTQGETEAFF.

This clonotype turned up a few times. The genes are TRBV4-3 and TRBJ1-5; TRBD1 matches 7 bases. V lost 1 base to trimming and J lost 4 bases; unmatched junction nucleotides: 10. Germline CDR1 LGHNA, CDR2 YSLEER. CDR3 length: 17 amino acids. The CDR3 bases are TGCGCCAGCAGCCAAGCGGTTAACAGGGGTGATAATCAGCCCCAGCATTTT. Its translation is CASSQAVNRGDNQPQHF.

The V gene is TRBV2, the J gene TRBJ1-6; the D is unclear. In germline, CDR1 is SNHLY, CDR2 FYNNEI. There are 13 residues in the CDR3. Trimming stripped 6 bases from V and 9 bases from J, with 12 bases between. CDR3 protein: CASSLGRRSPLHF. The CDR3 DNA is TGTGCCAGCAGCTTGGGCAGGCGTTCACCCCTCCACTTT. Based on the CDR3 plus reference TRBV2 and TRBJ1-6, the full variable domain is EPEVTQTPSHQVTQMGQEVILRCVPISNHLYFYWYRQILGQKVEFLVSFYNNEISEKSEIFDDQFSVERPDGSNFTLKIRSTKLEDSAMYFCASSLGRRSPLHFGNGTRLTVT.

This clonotype has only a few counts. The chain recombines TRBV7-2 with TRBJ2-1, with D maybe TRBD2 (6 bases). CDR1 is SGHTA and CDR2 is FQGNSA in the germline V gene. The CDR3 length is 15 residues. Trimming cost V 4 bases and J 2 bases, with 12 bases left between them. The CDR3, as DNA: TGTGCCAGCAGCTACTCTCGGACTACCTACAATGAGCAGTTCTTC. It specifies CASSYSRTTYNEQFF.

This clonotype has ten or more counts. A clone one base away is much larger, so this may be a read error. The chain is built from TRBV6-6 and TRBJ1-1; D ambiguous. Germline lookup yields CDR1 MNHNY and CDR2 SVGAGI (reference sequence). The CDR3 runs 12 residues. V shed 2 bases and J shed 1 base, with 2 bases lying between them. CDR3 coding DNA: TGTGCCAGCAGTTACAGGAACACTGAAGCTTTCTTT. It specifies CASSYRNTEAFF.

This clonotype was picked up many times. The CDR3 reads CASSPLLNTEAFF. The CDR3 DNA follows: TGTGCCAGCAGTCCCCTCTTGAACACTGAAGCTTTCTTT. The chain is built from TRBV27 and TRBJ1-1; D gene uncertain. Germline values: CDR1 MNHEY, CDR2 SMNVEV (reference sequence). The V gene lost 5 bases and the J gene lost 0 bases, with 7 bases spanning the gap. This CDR3 contains 13 residues.

This clonotype appeared many times. The chain couples TRBV30 to TRBJ2-7, with 10 nucleotides matching TRBD1. The V and J ends lost 5 bases and 3 bases, in that order; junction bases with no gene match: 4. CDR3 length equals 13 residues. Germline V gene lookup returns CDR1 GTSNPN and CDR2 SVGIG (reference sequence). CDR3 bases: TGTGCCTGGCTCCGGGACAGGGGCTACGAGCAGTACTTC. Amino acid sequence: CAWLRDRGYEQYF.

Concerning this clonotype: This clone may be a read error of a much larger clone one base away. The V gene is TRBV24-1, the J gene TRBJ2-2; maybe TRBD1 (6 bases). Germline V gives CDR1 KGHDR, CDR2 SFDVKD. The CDR3 length is 14 residues. The CDR3 DNA reads TGTGCCACCAGTGATTTCGGGGACACCGGGGAGCTGTCTTTT. Residues: CATSDFGDTGELSF.

As to this clonotype: One junction end disagrees with the germline gene, perhaps due to a read error. The chain joins TRBV7-2 to TRBJ2-7, with D perhaps matching TRBD2 (6 bases). CDR1 and CDR2 from the germline V gene are SGHTA and FQGNSA. The CDR3 spans 16 residues. DNA for the CDR3: TGTGTCAGCAGCTTAGTCGGCGGGATACTCTTCTCCGAGCAGTACTTC. Amino acid sequence: CVSSLVGGILFSEQYF. The whole variable domain, filled in from reference TRBV7-2 and TRBJ2-7, reads GAGVSQSPSNKVTEKGKDVELRCDPISGHTALYWYRQSLGQGLEFLIYFQGNSAPDKSGLPSDRFSAERTGGSVSTLTIQRTQQEDSAVYLCVSSLVGGILFSEQYFGPGTRLTVT.

This clonotype was found many times. J is TRBJ2-3 and V is TRBV5-1, with a tentative D call TRBD1 (5 bases). The germline gives CDR1 SGHRS, CDR2 YFSETQ. The V end lost 4 bases, the J end lost 2 bases, and 14 bases lay between the germline ends. The CDR3 has 15 residues. CDR3 nucleotide sequence: TGCGCCAGCAGCCCAGGGCCATCAACCACAGATACGCAGTATTTT. This encodes CASSPGPSTTDTQYF.